This TCR beta chain emerged from a study of blood T cell repertoires in COVID-19. Sequencing used immunoSEQ multiplex PCR; TCRdb keeps in-frame clones, though not all of them. The sample consists of 25,000 to 30,000 clones, approximately 88% of them appearing once. This clonotype was obtained from a human donor in a cohort sampled during active COVID-19. The material sequenced was peripheral blood.

In nucleotides, the CDR3 is TGCGCCAGCAGCCGCGGACAGGGAATTATTGGCGGGGAGCTGTTTTTT. This translates into CASSRGQGIIGGELFF. The chain couples TRBV10-1 to TRBJ2-2, with 8 positions matching TRBD1. The germline CDR1 and CDR2 sequences are WNHNN and SYGVQD (reference sequence). After removal of 6 bases from V and 7 bases from J, the junction contained 13 bases not matched to a gene. CDR3 size: 16 residues.